The 12 T cell receptor beta chains below all came from one sample that was sequenced in a study of T cell clones after liver transplantation. Clones were read by immunoSEQ multiplex PCR, and TCRdb kept only the in-frame ones, dropping some. Seen here are about 17,000 clones, over 75% observed once, and the top ten hold approximately 35%. Sequences were derived from CD8+ T cells from blood, sampled 48 months after liver transplant. Every receptor here comes from a human patient who received a liver transplant. Some T cells could come from the graft donor.

This clone showed up just a few times. This chain connects TRBV7-8 to TRBJ2-7, with D unresolved. The CDR3 contains 13 residues. Germline-derived CDR1 and CDR2 are SGHVS and FQNEAQ. The V end was cut by 5 bases, the J end by 4 bases, with 12 bases between. CDR3 coding DNA: TGTGCCAGCAGCCCGACCGGAAGATACGAGCAGTACTTC. Its translation: CASSPTGRYEQYF.

This chain uses TRBV4-2 with TRBJ1-1; D is unclear. The CDR3 loop spans 14 amino acids. Germline V gene lookup returns CDR1 LGHNA and CDR2 YNFKEQ. Trimming took off 0 bases at V and 5 bases at J, with 10 bases between the two ends. The CDR3 reads CASSQERAGTEAFF. The CDR3 DNA is TGTGCCAGCAGCCAAGAAAGGGCGGGTACTGAAGCTTTCTTT.

J is TRBJ2-7 and V is TRBV16; TRBD1 is a possible D gene (5 bases). V was cut by 2 bases and J by 2 bases, with 10 bases left in between. In germline, CDR1 is KGHSY, CDR2 FQNENV. The CDR3 sequence is 14 residues long. CDR3 sequence: CASSQGSGTYEQYF. CDR3 nucleotide sequence: TGTGCCAGCAGCCAAGGGTCAGGGACCTACGAGCAGTACTTC.

Within the sample, this clone is medium-sized. This chain joins TRBV28 and TRBJ2-7; 8 bases are a match to TRBD1. The germline V gene encodes CDR1 MDHEN and CDR2 SYDVKM. Trimming took 5 bases from V and 0 from J; bases not matched to a gene: 3. This CDR3 has 14 amino acids. This CDR3 is CASSAGTGSYEQYF. In DNA, the CDR3 is TGTGCCAGCAGTGCCGGGACAGGCTCCTACGAGCAGTACTTC.

The rearrangement uses TRBV2 and TRBJ2-7; D possibly corresponds to TRBD1 (5 bases). The ends were cut back, 7 bases at V and 4 bases at J, with 20 bases in the middle. CDR1 is SNHLY, CDR2 FYNNEI, per germline. CDR3 length: 15 amino acids. In nucleotides, the CDR3 is TGTGCCAGCACTGGGTGGGCAGGGTCAATTTACGAGCAGTACTTC. This gives the protein CASTGWAGSIYEQYF.

This clone was seen only a few times. This chain links TRBV27 with TRBJ2-7; D is perhaps TRBD1 (5 bases). V was cut by 2 bases and J by 2 bases, with 7 bases left in between. Germline CDR1 MNHEY, CDR2 SMNVEV (reference sequence). This CDR3 has 13 residues. For the CDR3, the DNA is TGTGCCAGCAGTTTAAAGACAGCCTACGAGCAGTACTTC. Its translation: CASSLKTAYEQYF.

V is TRBV15 and J is TRBJ1-3; D is possibly TRBD1 (6 bases). This CDR3 spans 16 amino acids. V lost 0 bases and J 2 bases, leaving 11 bases between the germline ends. Germline CDR1 LNHNV, CDR2 YYDKDF (reference sequence). The chain's CDR3 is CATSRDEGGAGNTIYF. As DNA, the CDR3 is TGTGCCACCAGCAGAGATGAAGGGGGAGCTGGAAACACCATATATTTT.

The chain employs TRBV5-6 and TRBJ1-3; D not resolved. V was cut by 2 bases and J by 4 bases, with 7 bases left in between. Looked up from germline, CDR1 is SGHDT and CDR2 is YYEEEE. CDR3 length: 13 amino acids. For the CDR3, the DNA is TGTGCCAGCAGCTTTGGCGACGGAAACACCATATATTTT. Amino acids: CASSFGDGNTIYF.

This clone was seen only a few times. The rearrangement links TRBV27 to TRBJ2-7; D is tentatively TRBD1 or TRBD2 (6 bases each). This CDR3 contains 14 residues. Trimming cost V 0 bases and J 5 bases, with 11 bases left between them. Germline CDR1 reads MNHEY; CDR2 reads SMNVEV (reference sequence). CDR3 residues: CASSLSRGVHEQYF. The CDR3 bases are TGTGCCAGCAGTTTATCGAGGGGGGTCCACGAGCAGTACTTC.

This chain uses TRBV10-3 with TRBJ2-7; tentatively, D is TRBD1 (5 bases). The CDR3 has 13 amino acids. Between the trimmed V and J ends, which lost 10 bases and 0 bases, there was a span of 13 bases. Per germline, CDR1 ENHRY and CDR2 SYGVKD. The CDR3 loop is CANRGSSSYEQYF. CDR3 sequence (DNA): TGTGCCAATAGGGGTTCTAGCTCCTACGAGCAGTACTTC.

The rearrangement joins TRBV2 to TRBJ1-1, with 10 bases identical to TRBD1. The CDR3 runs to 14 residues. V lost 6 bases and J lost 0; bases outside the gene matches: 1. Germline V lookup: CDR1 SNHLY, CDR2 FYNNEI. In DNA, the CDR3 is TGTGCCAGCAGGGGACAGGGGATGAACACTGAAGCTTTCTTT. This sequence encodes CASRGQGMNTEAFF.

This clone was recorded a few times. CDR3 protein: CASSLPGTAEQFF. The CDR3 nucleotides read TGTGCCAGCAGCTTACCCGGGACAGCTGAGCAGTTCTTC. The chain links TRBV11-1 to TRBJ2-1, with 7 bases aligning to TRBD1. Germline trimming cut 2 bases from V and 9 bases from J; bases unmatched to any gene: 4. CDR1 and CDR2 from the germline V gene are SGHAT and FQDESV (reference sequence). This CDR3 has 13 residues.